This TCR beta chain was captured by sequencing in a study of blood T cell repertoires in COVID-19. Across the whole study: Donors in the United States, Italy and Spain gave samples during acute or convalescent COVID-19. T cells, B-cell-depleted T cells, or PBMCs supplied cDNA or gDNA.

The CDR3 is 13 residues long. V was trimmed by 5 bases and J by 4 bases, leaving 12 bases between them. Per the original methods: It was from reference gene primer amplification that nucleated cell counts were estimated. This table comes from immunoSEQ multiplex PCR, and its TCRdb copy is limited to in-frame clones, with some not included. Clone size and V and J calls were adopted from that table, with D and trimming inferred from the DNA. The data show some 170,000 clones, around four fifths seen once. Patients of the Seattle cohort, enrolled during active infection, were followed longitudinally. Sequenced: peripheral blood. This sequence originates from a woman between 40 and 55 years old with COVID-19, enrolled during active disease. The J gene is TRBJ2-7, the V gene TRBV12-3 or TRBV12-4; tentatively, D is TRBD1 (6 bases). CDR3 in amino acids: CASSDGGSYEQYF. The CDR3 DNA follows: TGTGCCAGCAGTGATGGGGGCTCATACGAGCAGTACTTC.